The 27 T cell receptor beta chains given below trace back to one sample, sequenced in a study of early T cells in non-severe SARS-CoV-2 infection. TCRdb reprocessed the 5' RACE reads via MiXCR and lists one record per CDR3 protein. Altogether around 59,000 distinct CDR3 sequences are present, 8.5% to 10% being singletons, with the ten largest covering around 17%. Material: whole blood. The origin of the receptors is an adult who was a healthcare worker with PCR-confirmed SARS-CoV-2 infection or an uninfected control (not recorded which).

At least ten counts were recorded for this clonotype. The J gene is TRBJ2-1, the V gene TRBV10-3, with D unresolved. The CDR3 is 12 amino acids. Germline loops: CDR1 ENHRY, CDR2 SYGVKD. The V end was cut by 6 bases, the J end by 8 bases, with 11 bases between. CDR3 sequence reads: CAISELRHEQFF. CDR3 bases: TGTGCCATCAGCGAACTTAGGCATGAGCAGTTCTTC.

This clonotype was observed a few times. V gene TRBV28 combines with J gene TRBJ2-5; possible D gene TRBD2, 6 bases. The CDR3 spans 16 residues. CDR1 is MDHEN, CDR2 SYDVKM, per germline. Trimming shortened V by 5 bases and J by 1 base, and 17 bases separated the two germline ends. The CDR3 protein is CASSPSVVGSQETQYF. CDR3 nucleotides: TGTGCCAGCAGTCCCTCTGTAGTCGGGAGCCAAGAGACCCAGTACTTC.

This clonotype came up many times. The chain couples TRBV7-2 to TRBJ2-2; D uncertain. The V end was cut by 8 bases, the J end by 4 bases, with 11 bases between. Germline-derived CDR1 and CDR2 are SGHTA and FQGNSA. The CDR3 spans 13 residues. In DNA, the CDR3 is TGTGCCAGCGCCTACGGGTCCACCGGGGAGCTGTTTTTT. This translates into CASAYGSTGELFF.

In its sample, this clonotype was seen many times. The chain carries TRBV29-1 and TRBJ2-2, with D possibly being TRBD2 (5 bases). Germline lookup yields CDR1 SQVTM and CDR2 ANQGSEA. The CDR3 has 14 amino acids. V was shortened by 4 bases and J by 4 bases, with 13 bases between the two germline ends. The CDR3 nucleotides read TGCAGCGTTGCCGGGCACGAGGGCACCGGGGAGCTGTTTTTT. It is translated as CSVAGHEGTGELFF.

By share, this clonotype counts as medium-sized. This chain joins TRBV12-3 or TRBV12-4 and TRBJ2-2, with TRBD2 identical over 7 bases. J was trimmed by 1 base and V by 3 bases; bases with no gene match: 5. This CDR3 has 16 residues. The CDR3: CASSFRPSGNTGELFF. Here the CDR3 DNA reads TGTGCCAGCAGTTTTCGCCCTAGCGGGAACACCGGGGAGCTGTTTTTT.

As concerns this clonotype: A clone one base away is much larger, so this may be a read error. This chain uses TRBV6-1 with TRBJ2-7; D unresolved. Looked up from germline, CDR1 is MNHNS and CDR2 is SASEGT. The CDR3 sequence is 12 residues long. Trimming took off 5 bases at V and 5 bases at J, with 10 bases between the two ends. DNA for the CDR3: TGTGCCAGCAGTACGACCAGCAACGAGCAGTACTTC. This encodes CASSTTSNEQYF.

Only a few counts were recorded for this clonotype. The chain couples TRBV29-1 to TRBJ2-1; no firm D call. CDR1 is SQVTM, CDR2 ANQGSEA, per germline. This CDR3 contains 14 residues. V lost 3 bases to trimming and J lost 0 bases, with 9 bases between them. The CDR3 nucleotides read TGCAGCGTTGAGGAGCCGCTCTCCTACAATGAGCAGTTCTTC. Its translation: CSVEEPLSYNEQFF.

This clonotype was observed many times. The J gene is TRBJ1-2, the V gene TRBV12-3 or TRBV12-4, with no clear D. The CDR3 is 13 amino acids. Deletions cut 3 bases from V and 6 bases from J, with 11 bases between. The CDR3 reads CASSFAGSDGYTF. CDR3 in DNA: TGTGCCAGCAGTTTTGCAGGATCGGATGGCTACACCTTC.

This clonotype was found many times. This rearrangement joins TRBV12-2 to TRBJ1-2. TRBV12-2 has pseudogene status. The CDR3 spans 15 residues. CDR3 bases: TGTGCAAGTCGCTTCTCCGGGCCAAGAGGGCGGGGCTACACCTTC. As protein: CASRFSGPRGRGYTF.

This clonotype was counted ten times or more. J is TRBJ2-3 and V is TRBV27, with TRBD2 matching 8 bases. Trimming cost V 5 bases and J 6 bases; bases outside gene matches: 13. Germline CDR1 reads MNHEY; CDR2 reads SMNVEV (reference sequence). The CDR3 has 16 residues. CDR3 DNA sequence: TGTGCCAGCAGTCCGGGAGGGACAACGGGAATTGATACGCAGTATTTT. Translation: CASSPGGTTGIDTQYF.

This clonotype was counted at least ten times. CDR3 protein: CASSLEGRVEKLFF. Here the CDR3 DNA reads TGTGCCAGCAGTTTGGAGGGACGCGTTGAAAAACTGTTTTTT. The V gene is TRBV28, the J gene TRBJ1-4; perhaps TRBD1 as D (5 bases). Deletions cut 3 bases from V and 7 bases from J, with 12 bases between. The CDR3 runs 14 residues. CDR1 and CDR2 from the germline V gene are MDHEN and SYDVKM.

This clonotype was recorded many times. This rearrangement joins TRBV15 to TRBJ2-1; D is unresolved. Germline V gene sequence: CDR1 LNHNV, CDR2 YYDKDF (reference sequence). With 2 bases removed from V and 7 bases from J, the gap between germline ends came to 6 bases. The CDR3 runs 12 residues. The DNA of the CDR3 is TGTGCCACCAGCAGAATACGAAATGAGCAGTTCTTC. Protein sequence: CATSRIRNEQFF.

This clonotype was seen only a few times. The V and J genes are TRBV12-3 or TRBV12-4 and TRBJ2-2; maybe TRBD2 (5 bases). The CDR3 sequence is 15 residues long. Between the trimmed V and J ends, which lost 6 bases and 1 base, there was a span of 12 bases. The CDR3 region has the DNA TGTGCCAGCAGACTCGGACTGTTGAACACCGGGGAGCTGTTTTTT. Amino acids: CASRLGLLNTGELFF.

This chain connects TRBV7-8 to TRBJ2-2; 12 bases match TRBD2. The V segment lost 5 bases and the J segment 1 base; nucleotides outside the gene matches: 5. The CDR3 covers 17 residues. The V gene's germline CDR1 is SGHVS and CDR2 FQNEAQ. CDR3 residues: CASSHPLAGGNTGELFF. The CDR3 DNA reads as TGTGCCAGCAGCCATCCACTAGCGGGAGGGAACACCGGGGAGCTGTTTTTT.

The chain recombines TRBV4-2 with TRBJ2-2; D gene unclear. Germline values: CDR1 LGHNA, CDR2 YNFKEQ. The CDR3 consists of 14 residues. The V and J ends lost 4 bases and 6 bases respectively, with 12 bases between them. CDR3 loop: CASSPDRPPGELFF. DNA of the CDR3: TGTGCCAGCAGCCCTGACCGGCCTCCCGGGGAGCTGTTTTTT.

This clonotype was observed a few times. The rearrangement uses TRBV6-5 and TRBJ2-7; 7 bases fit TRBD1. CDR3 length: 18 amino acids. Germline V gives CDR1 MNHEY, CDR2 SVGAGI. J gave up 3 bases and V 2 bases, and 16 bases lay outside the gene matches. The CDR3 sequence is CASSYPSGHRGRIYEQYF. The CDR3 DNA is TGTGCCAGCAGTTACCCATCCGGACATAGGGGGCGTATCTACGAGCAGTACTTC.

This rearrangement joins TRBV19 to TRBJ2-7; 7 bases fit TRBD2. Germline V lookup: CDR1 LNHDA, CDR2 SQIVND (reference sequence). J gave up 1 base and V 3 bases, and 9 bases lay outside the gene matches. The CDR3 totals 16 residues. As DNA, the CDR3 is TGTGCCAGTAGTATTCTCCTTTCGGGAGGTTCCTACGAGCAGTACTTC. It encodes CASSILLSGGSYEQYF.

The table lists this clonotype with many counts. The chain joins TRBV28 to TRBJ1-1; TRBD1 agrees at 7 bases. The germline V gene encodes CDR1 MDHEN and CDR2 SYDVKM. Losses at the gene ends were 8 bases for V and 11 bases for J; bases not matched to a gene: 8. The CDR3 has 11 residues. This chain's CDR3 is CASLSTGAAFF. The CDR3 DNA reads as TGTGCCAGCTTGTCCACAGGGGCGGCTTTCTTT. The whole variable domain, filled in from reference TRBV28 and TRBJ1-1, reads DVKVTQSSRYLVKRTGEKVFLECVQDMDHENMFWYRQDPGLGLRLIYFSYDVKMKEKGDIPEGYSVSREKKERFSLILESASTNQTSMYLCASLSTGAAFFGQGTRLTVV.

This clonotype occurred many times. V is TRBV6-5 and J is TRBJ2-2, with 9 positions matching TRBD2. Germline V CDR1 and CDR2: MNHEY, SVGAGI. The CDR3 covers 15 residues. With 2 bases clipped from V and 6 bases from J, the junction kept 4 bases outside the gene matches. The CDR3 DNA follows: TGTGCCAGCAGTTACGTTTCTAGCGGGGCCGGGGAGCTGTTTTTT. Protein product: CASSYVSSGAGELFF.

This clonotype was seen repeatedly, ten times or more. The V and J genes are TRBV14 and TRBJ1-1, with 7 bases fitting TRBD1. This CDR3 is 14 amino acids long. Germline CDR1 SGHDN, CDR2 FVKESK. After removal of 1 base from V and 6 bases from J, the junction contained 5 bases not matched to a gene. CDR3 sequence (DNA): TGTGCCAGCAGCCAAGCAGGGGGGTGGGCTGAAGCTTTCTTT. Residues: CASSQAGGWAEAFF.

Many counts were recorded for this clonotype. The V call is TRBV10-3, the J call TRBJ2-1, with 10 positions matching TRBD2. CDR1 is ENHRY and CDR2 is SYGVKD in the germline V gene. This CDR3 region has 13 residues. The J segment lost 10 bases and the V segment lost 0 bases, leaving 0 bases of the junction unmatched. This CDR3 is CAISESSGREQFF. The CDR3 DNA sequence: TGTGCCATCAGTGAGTCTAGCGGGAGGGAGCAGTTCTTC.

CDR3 residues: CSATGLAGMETQYF. For the CDR3, the DNA is TGCAGCGCTACCGGACTAGCGGGTATGGAGACCCAGTACTTC. The chain couples TRBV29-1 to TRBJ2-5, with 11 bases lining up with TRBD2. Germline lookup yields CDR1 SQVTM and CDR2 ANQGSEA. J lost 5 bases, V lost 7 bases, and 9 bases had no gene match. The CDR3 has 14 residues.

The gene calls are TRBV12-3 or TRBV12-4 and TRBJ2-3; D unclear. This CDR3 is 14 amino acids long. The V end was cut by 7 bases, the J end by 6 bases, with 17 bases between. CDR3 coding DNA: TGTGCCAGCAAGAGTGACCCGGCGTCGGATACGCAGTATTTT. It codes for CASKSDPASDTQYF.

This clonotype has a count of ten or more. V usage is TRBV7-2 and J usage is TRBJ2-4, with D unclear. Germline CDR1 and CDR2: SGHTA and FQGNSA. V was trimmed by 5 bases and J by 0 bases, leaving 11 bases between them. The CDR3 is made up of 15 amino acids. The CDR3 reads CASSPANLAKNIQYF. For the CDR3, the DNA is TGTGCCAGCAGCCCCGCTAATCTAGCCAAAAACATTCAGTACTTC.

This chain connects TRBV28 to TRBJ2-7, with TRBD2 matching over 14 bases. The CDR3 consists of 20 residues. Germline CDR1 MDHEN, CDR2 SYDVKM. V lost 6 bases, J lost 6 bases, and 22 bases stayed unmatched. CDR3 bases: TGTGCCAGCAGCAGTTATTCCCCCGGACTAGCGGGAGGCCTCCCCGGCGAGCAGTACTTC. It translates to CASSSYSPGLAGGLPGEQYF.

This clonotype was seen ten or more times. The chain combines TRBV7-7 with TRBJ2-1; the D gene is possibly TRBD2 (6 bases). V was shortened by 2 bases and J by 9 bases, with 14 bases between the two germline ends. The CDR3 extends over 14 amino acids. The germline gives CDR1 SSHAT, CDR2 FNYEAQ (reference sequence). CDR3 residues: CASSLTAGWSEQFF. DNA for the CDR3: TGTGCCAGCAGCTTAACCGCGGGGTGGAGTGAGCAGTTCTTC.

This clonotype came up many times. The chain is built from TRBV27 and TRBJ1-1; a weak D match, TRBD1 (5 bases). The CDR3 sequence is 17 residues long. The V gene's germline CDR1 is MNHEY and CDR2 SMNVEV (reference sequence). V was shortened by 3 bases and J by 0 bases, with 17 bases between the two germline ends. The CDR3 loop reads CASSFYGVGGMNTEAFF. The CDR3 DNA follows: TGTGCCAGCAGTTTTTACGGGGTCGGGGGTATGAACACTGAAGCTTTCTTT.